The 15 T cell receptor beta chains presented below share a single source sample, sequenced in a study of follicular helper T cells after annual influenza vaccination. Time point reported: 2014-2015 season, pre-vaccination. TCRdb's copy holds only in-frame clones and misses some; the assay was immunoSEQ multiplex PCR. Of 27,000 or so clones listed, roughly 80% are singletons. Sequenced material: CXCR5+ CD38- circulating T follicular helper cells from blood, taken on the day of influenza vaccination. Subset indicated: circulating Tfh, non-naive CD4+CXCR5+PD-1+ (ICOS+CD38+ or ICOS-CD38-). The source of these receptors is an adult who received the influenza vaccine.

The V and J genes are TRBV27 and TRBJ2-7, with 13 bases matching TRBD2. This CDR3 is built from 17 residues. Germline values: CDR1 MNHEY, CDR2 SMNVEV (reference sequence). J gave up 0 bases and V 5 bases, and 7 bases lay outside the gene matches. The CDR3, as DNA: TGTGCCAGCAGTAGAGGGACTAGCGGGGTAATCTCCTACGAGCAGTACTTC. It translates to CASSRGTSGVISYEQYF.

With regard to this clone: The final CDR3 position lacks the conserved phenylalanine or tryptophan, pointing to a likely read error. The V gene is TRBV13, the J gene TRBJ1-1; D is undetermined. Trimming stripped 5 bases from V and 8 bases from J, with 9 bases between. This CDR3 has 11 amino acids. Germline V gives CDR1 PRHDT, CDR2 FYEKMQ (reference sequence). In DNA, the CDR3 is TGTGCCAGCAGCCCTCCGGGAGAAGCTTTCTCT. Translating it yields CASSPPGEAFS.

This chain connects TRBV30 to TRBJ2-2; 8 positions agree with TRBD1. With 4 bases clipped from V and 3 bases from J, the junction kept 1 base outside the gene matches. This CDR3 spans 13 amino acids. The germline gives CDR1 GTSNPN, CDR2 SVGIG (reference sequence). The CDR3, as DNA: TGTGCCTGGAACAGGGGGGACACCGGGGAGCTGTTTTTT. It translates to CAWNRGDTGELFF.

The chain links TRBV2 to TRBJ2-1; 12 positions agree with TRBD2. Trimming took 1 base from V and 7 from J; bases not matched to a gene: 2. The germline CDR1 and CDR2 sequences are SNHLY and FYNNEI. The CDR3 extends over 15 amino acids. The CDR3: CASSEGLAGGNEQFF. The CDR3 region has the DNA TGTGCCAGCAGTGAAGGTCTAGCGGGGGGGAATGAGCAGTTCTTC.

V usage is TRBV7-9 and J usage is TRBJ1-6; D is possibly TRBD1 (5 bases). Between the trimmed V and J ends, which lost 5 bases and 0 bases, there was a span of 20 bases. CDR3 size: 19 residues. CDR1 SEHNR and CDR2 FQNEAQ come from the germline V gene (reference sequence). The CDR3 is CASSQGRGGLSSYNSPLHF. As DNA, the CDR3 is TGTGCCAGCAGCCAGGGCCGGGGAGGGCTCAGCTCCTATAATTCACCCCTCCACTTT.

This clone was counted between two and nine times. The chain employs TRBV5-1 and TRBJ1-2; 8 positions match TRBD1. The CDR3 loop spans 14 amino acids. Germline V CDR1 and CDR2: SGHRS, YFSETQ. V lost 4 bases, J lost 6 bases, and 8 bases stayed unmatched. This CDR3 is CASSDYRGANGYTF. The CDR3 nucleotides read TGCGCCAGCAGCGACTACAGGGGGGCGAATGGCTACACCTTC. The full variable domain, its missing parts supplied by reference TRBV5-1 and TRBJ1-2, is KAGVTQTPRYLIKTRGQQVTLSCSPISGHRSVSWYQQTPGQGLQFLFEYFSETQRNKGNFPGRFSGRQFSNSRSEMNVSTLELGDSALYLCASSDYRGANGYTFGSGTRLTVV.

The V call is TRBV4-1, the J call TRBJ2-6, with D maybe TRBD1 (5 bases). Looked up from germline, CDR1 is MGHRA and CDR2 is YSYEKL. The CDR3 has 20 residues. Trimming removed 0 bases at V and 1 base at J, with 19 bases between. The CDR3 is CASSQDSTPRVASGANVLTF. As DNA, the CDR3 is TGCGCCAGCAGCCAAGATAGTACACCCAGGGTCGCTTCTGGGGCCAACGTCCTGACTTTC.

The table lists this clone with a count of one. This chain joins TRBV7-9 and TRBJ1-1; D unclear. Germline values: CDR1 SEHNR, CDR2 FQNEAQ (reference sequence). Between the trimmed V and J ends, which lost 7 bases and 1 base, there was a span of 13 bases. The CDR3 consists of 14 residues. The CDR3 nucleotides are TGTGCCAGCAACACCCCGCAACAGAACACTGAAGCTTTCTTT. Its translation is CASNTPQQNTEAFF.

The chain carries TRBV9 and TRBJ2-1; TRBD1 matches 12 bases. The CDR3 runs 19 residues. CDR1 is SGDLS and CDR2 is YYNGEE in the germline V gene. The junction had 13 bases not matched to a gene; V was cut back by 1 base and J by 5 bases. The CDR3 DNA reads TGTGCCAGCAGCGTATTCTCTTTCTGGGACAGGGGGCCAAACAATGAGCAGTTCTTC. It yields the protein CASSVFSFWDRGPNNEQFF.

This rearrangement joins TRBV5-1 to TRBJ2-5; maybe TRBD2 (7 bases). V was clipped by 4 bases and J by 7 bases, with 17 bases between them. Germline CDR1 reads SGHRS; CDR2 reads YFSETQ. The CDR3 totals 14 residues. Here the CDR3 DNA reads TGCGCCAGCAGCGGACCCGGGGGGCCCAGGACCCAGTACTTC. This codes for CASSGPGGPRTQYF.

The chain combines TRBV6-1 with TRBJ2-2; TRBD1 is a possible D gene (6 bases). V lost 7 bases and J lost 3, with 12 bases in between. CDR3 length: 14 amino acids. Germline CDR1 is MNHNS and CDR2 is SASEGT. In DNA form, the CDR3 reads TGTGCCAGCACGAGGGGGACCGACACCGGGGAGCTGTTTTTT. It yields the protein CASTRGTDTGELFF.

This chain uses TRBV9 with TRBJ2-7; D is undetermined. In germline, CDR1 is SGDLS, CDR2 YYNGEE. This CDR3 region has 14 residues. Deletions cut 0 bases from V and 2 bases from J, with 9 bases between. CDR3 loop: CASSVGPSAYEQYF. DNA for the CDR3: TGTGCCAGCAGCGTAGGTCCGTCAGCCTACGAGCAGTACTTC.

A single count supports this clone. The chain's CDR3 is CASSPDSRGPGLDGYTF. CDR3 coding DNA: TGTGCCAGCAGCCCCGACTCCAGGGGCCCCGGCTTGGATGGCTACACCTTC. The chain carries TRBV5-6 and TRBJ1-2; possible D gene TRBD1, 6 bases. The germline CDR1 and CDR2 sequences are SGHDT and YYEEEE. Trimming shortened V by 4 bases and J by 6 bases, and 25 bases separated the two germline ends. This CDR3 comprises 17 residues.

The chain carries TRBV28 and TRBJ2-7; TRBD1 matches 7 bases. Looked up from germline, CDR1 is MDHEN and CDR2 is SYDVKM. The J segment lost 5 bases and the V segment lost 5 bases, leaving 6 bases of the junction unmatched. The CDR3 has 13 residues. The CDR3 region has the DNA TGTGCCAGCAGTGTCCGGGACAGCCACGAGCAGTACTTC. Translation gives CASSVRDSHEQYF.

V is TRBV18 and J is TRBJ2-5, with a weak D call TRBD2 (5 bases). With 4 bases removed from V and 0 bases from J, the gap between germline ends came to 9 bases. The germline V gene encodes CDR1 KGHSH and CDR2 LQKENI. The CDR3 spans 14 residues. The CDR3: CASSRGADQETQYF. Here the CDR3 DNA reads TGTGCCAGCTCACGGGGAGCGGACCAAGAGACCCAGTACTTC.